Each of the 19 T cell receptor beta chains below was sequenced from the same sample in a study of identical twins (dated by TCRdb to about 2016). Receptors were amplified or captured by 5' RACE. For sequencing, an Illumina HiSeq 2000 was employed. In-frame beta chains were kept once TCRdb had trimmed the public reads at Q25 with fastp and called clones with MiXCR. Merged by CDR3 protein, the rows form single entries marked with the most common genes and DNA. This sample has 200,000 to 300,000 distinct CDR3 sequences in its table, and 10% to 15% of those were observed once. The ten largest clones take up around 4% of the sample. The same sample was also used in a study of yellow fever vaccine responses in identical twins.

Sequencing used memory (CD45RO+) T cells sorted from blood. The cell subset or site label on this specimen signifies: CD45RO+ enriched T cells. The receptor set was obtained from a woman younger than 30 in good health.

The V gene is TRBV29-1, the J gene TRBJ2-1; no definite D call. V dropped 8 bases and J dropped 9 bases, with 11 bases sitting between them. CDR1 and CDR2 from the germline V gene are SQVTM and ANQGSEA. The CDR3 has 10 residues. The CDR3 loop reads CSTRAIEQFF. The CDR3 DNA follows: TGCAGCACCCGGGCTATTGAGCAGTTCTTC.

In its sample, this clonotype was seen a few times. The chain joins TRBV20-1 to TRBJ2-7, with D unclear. With 0 bases removed from V and 4 bases from J, the gap between germline ends came to 7 bases. Looked up from germline, CDR1 is DFQATT and CDR2 is SNEGSKA (reference sequence). The CDR3 spans 12 residues. In DNA form, the CDR3 reads TGCAGTGCTAGAGACCTTATGTACGAGCAGTACTTC. Amino acids: CSARDLMYEQYF.

In its sample, this clonotype was seen a few times. The genes are TRBV20-1 and TRBJ2-7; 8 bases are shared with TRBD2. The ends lost 4 bases at V and 0 bases at J; junction bases unmatched: 5. This CDR3 contains 14 residues. Germline loops: CDR1 DFQATT, CDR2 SNEGSKA (reference sequence). CDR3 DNA sequence: TGCAGTGCTAAACAAAGCGGGAGCTCCTACGAGCAGTACTTC. It translates to CSAKQSGSSYEQYF.

In its sample, this clonotype was seen a few times. CDR3 bases: TGTGCCAGCAGCCGCGCGCGGGTAGGGGGCGTGTATACGCAGTATTTT. Amino acid sequence: CASSRARVGGVYTQYF. V is TRBV14 and J is TRBJ2-3, with TRBD1 matching over 7 bases. The germline CDR1 and CDR2 sequences are SGHDN and FVKESK. The length of the CDR3 is 16 residues. Trimming took 4 bases from V and 7 from J; bases not matched to a gene: 14.

This clonotype has only a few counts. V is TRBV12-3 or TRBV12-4 and J is TRBJ1-6, with D tentatively TRBD1 (5 bases). The CDR3 contains 13 residues. With 1 base removed from V and 13 bases from J, the gap between germline ends came to 11 bases. The DNA of the CDR3 is TGTGCCAGCAGTTTAGAGGGGTCTGGTCCCCTCCACTTT. Its translation is CASSLEGSGPLHF.

The chain joins TRBV30 to TRBJ2-2, with 11 bases aligning to TRBD1. This CDR3 region has 16 residues. Germline CDR1 and CDR2: GTSNPN and SVGIG (reference sequence). V shed 7 bases, J shed 4 bases, and the junction held 11 bases outside the gene matches. This CDR3 is CAYPPGQGAGTGELFF. For the CDR3, the DNA is TGTGCCTACCCCCCCGGACAGGGGGCCGGCACCGGGGAGCTGTTTTTT. Looking up the rest from reference TRBV30 and TRBJ2-2 gives the full variable domain: SQTIHQWPATLVQPVGSPLSLECTVEGTSNPNLYWYRQAAGRGLQLLFYSVGIGQISSEVPQNLSASRPQDRQFILSSKKLLLSDSGFYLCAYPPGQGAGTGELFFGEGSRLTVL.

The chain carries TRBV6-1 and TRBJ2-7; 10 bases are shared with TRBD1. Germline CDR1 is MNHNS and CDR2 is SASEGT. The CDR3 length is 16 residues. After removal of 7 bases from V and 2 bases from J, the junction contained 11 bases not matched to a gene. The CDR3: CASNDLDRGRTYEQYF. For the CDR3, the DNA is TGTGCCAGCAACGACCTCGACAGGGGGCGCACCTACGAGCAGTACTTC.

This clonotype was seen more than once but under ten times. V usage is TRBV27 and J usage is TRBJ2-3, with 8 bases fitting TRBD1. CDR1 and CDR2 (germline): MNHEY, SMNVEV (reference sequence). The ends lost 7 bases at V and 3 bases at J; junction bases unmatched: 6. This CDR3 has 14 residues. The CDR3 DNA reads as TGTGCCAGCAAAAGGCAGGGGGCAACAGATACGCAGTATTTT. The encoded protein is CASKRQGATDTQYF.

This clonotype occurred once. The chain has TRBV3-1 and TRBJ2-6; 8 positions match TRBD1. Germline lookup yields CDR1 LGHDT and CDR2 YNNKEL (reference sequence). The V and J ends lost 2 bases and 3 bases, in that order; junction bases with no gene match: 6. CDR3 length: 17 residues. Here the CDR3 DNA reads TGTGCCAGCAGCCAAATAGGACAGGGTGGTGGGGCCAACGTCCTGACTTTC. It yields the protein CASSQIGQGGGANVLTF. The variable domain in full, completed from reference TRBV3-1 and TRBJ2-6, reads DTAVSQTPKYLVTQMGNDKSIKCEQNLGHDTMYWYKQDSKKFLKIMFSYNNKELIINETVPNRFSPKSPDKAHLNLHINSLELGDSAVYFCASSQIGQGGGANVLTFGAGSRLTVL.

This chain links TRBV10-3 with TRBJ2-5, with 8 bases aligning to TRBD1. The junction had 1 base not matched to a gene; V was cut back by 7 bases and J by 3 bases. The CDR3 length is 12 residues. Germline V gene data show CDR1 as ENHRY and CDR2 as SYGVKD. The CDR3 region is CAIKQGEETQYF. Written as DNA, the CDR3 is TGTGCCATCAAACAGGGGGAAGAGACCCAGTACTTC.

The V gene is TRBV28, the J gene TRBJ2-7; the D gene is possibly TRBD2 (5 bases). Germline CDR1 is MDHEN and CDR2 is SYDVKM. Trimming took off 4 bases at V and 1 base at J, with 17 bases between the two ends. The length of the CDR3 is 16 residues. The CDR3: CASSWAGQAASYEQYF. In nucleotides, the CDR3 is TGTGCCAGCAGTTGGGCGGGTCAGGCCGCGTCCTACGAGCAGTACTTC.

This clonotype has a count of ten or more. This chain connects TRBV11-2 to TRBJ2-4; possible D gene TRBD2, 6 bases. From germline, CDR1 is SGHAT and CDR2 FQNNGV. Trimming took 0 bases from V and 6 from J, leaving 18 bases between them. This CDR3 has 17 residues. Written as DNA, the CDR3 is TGTGCCAGCAGCTTAGATACCGGAGATGGAGGGGCAAACATTCAGTACTTC. Translating it yields CASSLDTGDGGANIQYF. Full variable domain (rest looked up from reference TRBV11-2 and TRBJ2-4): EAGVAQSPRYKIIEKRQSVAFWCNPISGHATLYWYQQILGQGPKLLIQFQNNGVVDDSQLPKDRFSAERLKGVDSTLKIQPAKLEDSAVYLCASSLDTGDGGANIQYFGAGTRLSVL.

Ten or more counts support this clonotype. V is TRBV25-1 and J is TRBJ2-1; D tentatively reads TRBD1 or TRBD2 (6 bases each). Germline lookup yields CDR1 MGHDK and CDR2 SYGVNS. Trimming stripped 4 bases from V and 0 bases from J, with 10 bases between. The CDR3 runs to 15 residues. The CDR3 loop is CASSGGGLSYNEQFF. The CDR3 DNA reads as TGTGCCAGCAGTGGAGGGGGGCTCTCCTACAATGAGCAGTTCTTC.

This clonotype was seen a few times. Here the CDR3 reads CASRGPGRAFF. CDR3 nucleotides: TGTGCCAGTCGCGGCCCAGGCAGGGCTTTCTTT. The J gene is TRBJ1-1, the V gene TRBV19; D is ambiguous. Trimming shortened V by 8 bases and J by 11 bases, and 15 bases separated the two germline ends. The germline gives CDR1 LNHDA, CDR2 SQIVND (reference sequence). The CDR3 consists of 11 residues.

There are many counts of this clonotype. J is TRBJ1-1 and V is TRBV5-1; D is possibly TRBD1 (5 bases). The germline V gene encodes CDR1 SGHRS and CDR2 YFSETQ. CDR3 size: 13 residues. V gave up 2 bases and J gave up 2 bases, with 7 bases separating them. This CDR3 is CASSFGANTEAFF. CDR3 DNA: TGCGCCAGCAGCTTCGGGGCTAACACTGAAGCTTTCTTT.

This clonotype was observed many times. CDR3 sequence: CASSLTPGQLTYGYTF. CDR3 DNA sequence: TGCGCCAGCAGCTTGACCCCGGGACAGCTTACCTATGGCTACACCTTC. This rearrangement joins TRBV5-1 to TRBJ1-2; TRBD1 agrees at 7 bases. Germline V lookup: CDR1 SGHRS, CDR2 YFSETQ. J lost 4 bases, V lost 1 base, and 10 bases had no gene match. CDR3 size: 16 residues.

This clonotype was counted between two and nine times. The chain is built from TRBV7-2 and TRBJ2-1; D is uncertain. CDR3 length equals 11 residues. Between the trimmed V and J ends, which lost 3 bases and 9 bases, there was a span of 6 bases. The germline V gene encodes CDR1 SGHTA and CDR2 FQGNSA. CDR3 bases: TGTGCCAGCAGCTTTTATGGTGAGCAGTTCTTC. This encodes CASSFYGEQFF.

This clonotype was seen more than once but under ten times. The chain recombines TRBV7-2 with TRBJ1-2, with D possibly matching TRBD1 (5 bases). The V and J ends lost 4 bases and 8 bases respectively, with 14 bases between them. The CDR3 covers 13 residues. Germline V gene lookup returns CDR1 SGHTA and CDR2 FQGNSA. CDR3 DNA sequence: TGTGCCAGCAGCTCGTCGGGGGGAGACGGCTACACCTTC. Protein sequence: CASSSSGGDGYTF.

The chain is built from TRBV29-1 and TRBJ2-5; TRBD1 matches 9 bases. Looked up from germline, CDR1 is SQVTM and CDR2 is ANQGSEA. Losses at the gene ends were 3 bases for V and 6 bases for J; bases not matched to a gene: 5. CDR3 length: 13 residues. CDR3 coding DNA: TGCAGCGTTGAGGGGACAGGGCGGCAGACCCAGTACTTC. Protein sequence: CSVEGTGRQTQYF.